This is a list of T cell receptor beta chains from one sample in a study of technical replicates of blood from a few donors. Clones were sequenced by immunoSEQ multiplex PCR, and TCRdb holds only the in-frame ones, with some missing. The sample includes about 83,000 clones, over 85% seen only once; the top ten take about 0.27%. Specimen: T cells isolated from PBMCs. The receptor set was obtained from a human donor in good health. The CDR3 runs from the conserved cysteine through the conserved F or W. The D gene is left open where the match is weak. Only part of the rows carry a size: once, few, many, or a class if the clone is expanded.

TRBD1 | - | TRBJ1-1 | TRBV7-9 | TGTGCCAGCAGCTTTTTTTACCGGGACAGGGGGCCTGAGGCTTTCTTT | CASSFFYRDRGPEAFF
TRBD2 | - | TRBJ2-2 | TRBV10-1 | TGCGCCAGCAGTGAGTCTTTAGCGGGAGTAGGCTCCGGGGAGCTGTTTTTT | CASSESLAGVGSGELFF
TRBD2 | - | TRBJ2-7 | TRBV14 | TGTGCCAGCAGCCCCGATCCCCTAGCGGGAGGCCTTCTACTCTACGAGCAGTACTTC | CASSPDPLAGGLLLYEQYF
- | once | TRBJ2-7 | TRBV14 | TGTGCCAGCAGCCCAGACGGGAGCTCCTACGAGCAGTACTTC | CASSPDGSSYEQYF
TRBD2 | - | TRBJ2-1 | TRBV28 | TGTGCCAGCATTCGAGGGAGGGCCAGCAATGAGCAGTTCTTC | CASIRGRASNEQFF
- | - | TRBJ2-2 | TRBV18 | TGTGCCAGCTCACCGATCGAAAGAGACACCGGGGAGCTGTTTTTT | CASSPIERDTGELFF
TRBD1 | - | TRBJ2-2 | TRBV7-3 | TGTGCCAGCAGCCCGGGACAGCCCACCGGGGAGCTGTTTTTT | CASSPGQPTGELFF
TRBD1 | - | TRBJ1-1 | TRBV9 | TGTGCCAGCAGCGTAGAAGGACAGGGTGGGATGAACACTGAAGCTTTCTTT | CASSVEGQGGMNTEAFF
TRBD1 | - | TRBJ1-1 | TRBV4-1 | TGCGCCAGCAGCCCACGACAGGGTACTGAAGCTTTCTTT | CASSPRQGTEAFF
- | - | TRBJ1-1 | TRBV9 | TGTGCCAGCAGCGTTGCGGGGTCCACTGAAGCTTTCTTT | CASSVAGSTEAFF
- | - | TRBJ2-3 | TRBV27 | TGTGCCAGCAGTTTTTCCGGGAGAGGGGATACGCAGTATTTT | CASSFSGRGDTQYF
TRBD1 | - | TRBJ1-2 | TRBV7-9 | TGTGCCAGCAGCTCGGACAGGGTACCCTATAACTATGGCTACACCTTC | CASSSDRVPYNYGYTF
- | - | TRBJ1-1 | TRBV10-2 | TGCGCCAGCACCCAAGGGGGGGGGTTCACTGAAGCTTTCTTT | CASTQGGGFTEAFF
TRBD1 | - | TRBJ2-6 | TRBV7-9 | TGTGCCAGCAGCCCTCCGGGACAGGGGAGCTCTGGGGCCAACGTCCTGACTTTC | CASSPPGQGSSGANVLTF
- | - | TRBJ1-2 | TRBV6-6 | TGTGCCAGCAGTTACGGGGGGGCTGGCTACACCTTC | CASSYGGAGYTF
- | - | TRBJ1-1 | TRBV4-2 | TGTGCCAGCAGCCGTGAAAATTGGGCAGGTGGAAATGAAGCTTTCTTT | CASSRENWAGGNEAFF
- | - | TRBJ2-7 | TRBV7-9 | TGTGCCAGCAGCTTAGACTACTCCTTCTCCTACGAGCAGTACTTC | CASSLDYSFSYEQYF
TRBD1 | - | TRBJ2-7 | TRBV27 | TGTGCCAGCAGCACGACAGGGATCACCTACGAGCAGTACTTC | CASSTTGITYEQYF
- | - | TRBJ1-1 | TRBV5-1 | TGCGCCAGCAGCTTGGCCTCACAGGTGAACACTGAAGCTTTCTTT | CASSLASQVNTEAFF
TRBD1 | few | TRBJ2-1 | TRBV9 | TGTGCCAGCAGCGTAGAAGGGGGCTCTTACAATGAGCAGTTCTTC | CASSVEGGSYNEQFF
TRBD1 | - | TRBJ1-4 | TRBV6-6 | TGTGCCAGCAGTTACGGGTTCGACAGGGTTGAAAAACTGTTTTTT | CASSYGFDRVEKLFF
- | - | TRBJ2-2 | TRBV7-9 | TGTGCCAGCACCCTTAGCCGTTCGAACACCGGGGAGCTGTTTTTT | CASTLSRSNTGELFF
- | once | TRBJ2-5 | TRBV19 | TGTGCCAGTAGTATACCCGGGGGAGAGACCCAGTACTTC | CASSIPGGETQYF
- | - | TRBJ2-7 | TRBV4-1 | TGCGCCAGCAGCCAAGTGGGTCAGGGAGGATACGAGCAGTACTTC | CASSQVGQGGYEQYF
TRBD1 | - | TRBJ1-5 | TRBV4-1 | TGCGCCAGCAGTATCCGGGACAGGACCAATCAGCCCCAGCATTTT | CASSIRDRTNQPQHF
- | few | TRBJ2-1 | TRBV4-1 | TGCGCCAGCAGTCGGGTTGGGGGCGGCAATGAGCAGTTCTTC | CASSRVGGGNEQFF
- | - | TRBJ1-5 | TRBV7-2 | TGTGCCAGCAGCTTAGTACAGGGAGTCAATCAGCCCCAGCATTTT | CASSLVQGVNQPQHF
- | - | TRBJ1-1 | TRBV6-5 | TGTGCCAGCCAAGGGGAAGACTGGAACACTGAAGCTTTCTTT | CASQGEDWNTEAFF
- | - | TRBJ2-5 | TRBV29-1 | TGCAGCACAAAAAGACAGCAAGAGACCCAGTACTTC | CSTKRQQETQYF
- | - | TRBJ1-4 | TRBV6-5 | TGTGCCAGCAGCAGATTTCAGGGTGAAAAACTGTTTTTT | CASSRFQGEKLFF
TRBD1 | - | TRBJ2-7 | TRBV28 | TGTGCCAGCAGTCTTTTCCTCCGGTTCGGGACAGGGGGGGGCGAGCAGTACTTC | CASSLFLRFGTGGGEQYF
- | - | TRBJ1-2 | TRBV6-5 | TGTGCCAGCAGTTTGGCGATAAGGGGGAAGTCTGGCTACACCTTC | CASSLAIRGKSGYTF
- | few | TRBJ2-2 | TRBV7-2 | TGTGCCAGCAGCTCTACGGTGGGCCCCGGGGAGCTGTTTTTT | CASSSTVGPGELFF
TRBD1 | - | TRBJ1-5 | TRBV10-3 | TGTGCCACCAGACAGGGTAATCAGCCCCAGCATTTT | CATRQGNQPQHF
- | - | TRBJ1-5 | TRBV29-1 | TGCAGCGTTGGGGGCGTAAATCAGCCCCAGCATTTT | CSVGGVNQPQHF
- | - | TRBJ1-2 | TRBV5-1 | TGCGCCAGCAGCTTGGACATCACTAACTATGGCTACACCTTC | CASSLDITNYGYTF
- | - | TRBJ1-3 | TRBV10-3 | TGTGCCATAACACGGGTCCCAGCGGGAAACACCATATATTTT | CAITRVPAGNTIYF
TRBD1 | - | TRBJ2-7 | TRBV10-1 | TGCGCCAGCAGTGAGTTGTTACGGGACAGGCGCATATCCTTCTCCTACGAGCAGTACTTC | CASSELLRDRRISFSYEQYF
TRBD1 | - | TRBJ2-5 | TRBV4-2 | TGTGCCAGCAGCCAGACCGGGACAGGGATGGAGACCCAGTACTTC | CASSQTGTGMETQYF
- | - | TRBJ2-2 | TRBV19 | TGTGCCACCCGCCTCACTACCGCGGGCACCGGGGAGCTGTTTTTT | CATRLTTAGTGELFF
- | - | TRBJ1-2 | TRBV5-4 | TGTGCCAGCAACCCGGACGGGAAAAACTATGGCTACACCTTC | CASNPDGKNYGYTF
- | - | TRBJ2-7 | TRBV29-1 | TGCAGCGTTGAGGGAGAGTGGGAGCAGTACTTC | CSVEGEWEQYF
TRBD1 | - | TRBJ2-7 | TRBV14 | TGTGCCAGCAGCCAAGGCCCTCGGGACAGGGCAACCTACGAGCAGTACTTC | CASSQGPRDRATYEQYF
- | - | TRBJ1-1 | TRBV6-5 | TGTGCCAGCAGTTACTCTAGGGGGGGGAACACTGAAGCTTTCTTT | CASSYSRGGNTEAFF
- | - | TRBJ2-7 | TRBV28 | TGTGCCAGCAGTTTGGCAGGATACGAGCAGTACTTC | CASSLAGYEQYF
- | - | TRBJ2-1 | TRBV5-4 | TGTGCCAGCAGCTTCCAACTAGTATACTACAATGAGCAGTTCTTC | CASSFQLVYYNEQFF
TRBD1 | - | TRBJ2-1 | TRBV27 | TGTGCCAGCAGTTTACAGGGGGCACGAAATGAGCAGTTCTTC | CASSLQGARNEQFF
- | - | TRBJ2-1 | TRBV19 | TGTGCCAGTAGTACCACCTGGGCTGGGCAGTTCTTC | CASSTTWAGQFF
TRBD1 | - | TRBJ1-2 | TRBV28 | TGTGCCAGCAGTCTCTTGACAGGGCAGGGCTATGGCTACACCTTC | CASSLLTGQGYGYTF
- | - | TRBJ2-3 | TRBV2 | TGTGCCAGCAGGGACGGCGGGTCAGATACGCAGTATTTT | CASRDGGSDTQYF